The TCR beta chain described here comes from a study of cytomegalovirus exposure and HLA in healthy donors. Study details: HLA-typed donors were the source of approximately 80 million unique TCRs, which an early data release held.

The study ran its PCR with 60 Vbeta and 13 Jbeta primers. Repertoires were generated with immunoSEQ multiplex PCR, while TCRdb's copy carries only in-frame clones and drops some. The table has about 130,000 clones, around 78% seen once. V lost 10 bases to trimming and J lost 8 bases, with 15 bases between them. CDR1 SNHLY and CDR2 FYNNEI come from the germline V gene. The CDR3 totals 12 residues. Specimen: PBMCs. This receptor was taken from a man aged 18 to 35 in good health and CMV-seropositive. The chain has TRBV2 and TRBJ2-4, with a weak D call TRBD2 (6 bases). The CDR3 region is CATQWGGDIQYF. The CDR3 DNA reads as TGTGCCACCCAGTGGGGCGGGGACATTCAGTACTTC.